This entry features one T cell receptor (beta chain) sequence. Its target is not known. The source of the sample is a study of cytomegalovirus exposure and HLA in healthy donors. Study-level results: When analyzed later, a missense DCLRE1C variant was found to be linked to TCR beta V- and J-gene trimming.

Use of 60 Vbeta and 13 Jbeta primers characterized the PCR. Profiling relied on immunoSEQ multiplex PCR, and the TCRdb table lists in-frame clones only, not all of them. The data show 40,000 to 45,000 clones, about half seen once. Looked up from germline, CDR1 is MNHNY and CDR2 is SVGAGI (reference sequence). V lost 4 bases, J lost 0 bases, and 13 bases lay in between. CDR3 length equals 15 residues. The sequenced sample consisted of PBMCs. The TCR comes from a man aged 55 to 70 in good health and CMV-seronegative. The V and J genes are TRBV6-6 and TRBJ2-7, with D unresolved. The CDR3 nucleotides are TGTGCCAGCAGTTCCCCTACCCTTGACTCCTACGAGCAGTACTTC. Translation gives CASSSPTLDSYEQYF.